The next 5 T cell receptor beta chains were all read from a single sample in a study of a mutant IDH1 vaccine in newly diagnosed glioma. Sequencing used immunoSEQ multiplex PCR; TCRdb keeps in-frame clones, though not all of them. The sample lists fewer than 70,000 clones, 89% occurring once. The time point was: week 11, during vaccination. A single vaccine dose contained 300 ug of mutant IDH1 20-mer peptide, and topical imiquimod was used with it. These receptors have no known antigen. The starting material was PBMCs, obtained from a glioma patient whose treatment included an IDH1 peptide vaccine. The receptors originated from a man aged 35 to 55 with glioma.

J is TRBJ2-3 and V is TRBV28; 11 nucleotides line up with TRBD1. The junction had 3 bases not matched to a gene; V was cut back by 3 bases and J by 1 base. CDR1 and CDR2 from the germline V gene are MDHEN and SYDVKM. The CDR3 is 16 amino acids. The CDR3 region has the DNA TGTGCCAGCAGTTTGCGGACAGGGGGCGGCACAGATACGCAGTATTTT. This translates into CASSLRTGGGTDTQYF.

The chain combines TRBV10-3 with TRBJ1-2; perhaps TRBD1 as D (5 bases). CDR1 is ENHRY, CDR2 SYGVKD, per germline. The CDR3 loop spans 15 amino acids. The V end was cut by 2 bases, the J end by 8 bases, with 18 bases between. The CDR3 sequence: CAISEPRGGGPGYTF. CDR3 DNA: TGTGCCATCAGTGAGCCTCGGGGGGGAGGTCCCGGCTACACCTTC.

CDR3 sequence: CASSEGPGGSTEAFF. CDR3 bases: TGCGCCAGCAGTGAGGGTCCGGGGGGCTCCACTGAAGCTTTCTTT. The chain recombines TRBV10-1 with TRBJ1-1, with D perhaps matching TRBD1 (6 bases). Germline V CDR1 and CDR2: WNHNN, SYGVQD (reference sequence). With 2 bases removed from V and 4 bases from J, the gap between germline ends came to 14 bases. CDR3 length: 15 residues.

The chain couples TRBV6-1 to TRBJ2-2, with 11 positions matching TRBD1. V trimming: 8 bases; J trimming: 6 bases; junction bases outside the gene matches: 5. This CDR3 contains 14 residues. The germline V gene has CDR1 MNHNS and CDR2 SASEGT. CDR3 DNA sequence: TGTGCCAGCCGCGGACAGGGGGCATCCGGGGAGCTGTTTTTT. Translation: CASRGQGASGELFF.

J is TRBJ1-5 and V is TRBV4-1, with no clear D. V shed 0 bases and J shed 3 bases, with 6 bases lying between them. Germline V gene sequence: CDR1 MGHRA, CDR2 YSYEKL. The length of the CDR3 is 14 residues. In nucleotides, the CDR3 is TGCGCCAGCAGCCAAGACGGATACAATCAGCCCCAGCATTTT. This gives the protein CASSQDGYNQPQHF.